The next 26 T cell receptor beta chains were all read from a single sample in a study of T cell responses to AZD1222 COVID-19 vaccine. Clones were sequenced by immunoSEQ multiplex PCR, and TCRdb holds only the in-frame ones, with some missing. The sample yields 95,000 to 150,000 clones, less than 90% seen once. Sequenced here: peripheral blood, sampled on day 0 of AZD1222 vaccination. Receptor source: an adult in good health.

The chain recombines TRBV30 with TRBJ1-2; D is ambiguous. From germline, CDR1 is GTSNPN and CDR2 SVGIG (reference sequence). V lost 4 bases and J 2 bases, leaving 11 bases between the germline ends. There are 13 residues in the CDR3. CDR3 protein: CAWTRQINYGYTF. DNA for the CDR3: TGTGCCTGGACTCGGCAGATAAACTATGGCTACACCTTC.

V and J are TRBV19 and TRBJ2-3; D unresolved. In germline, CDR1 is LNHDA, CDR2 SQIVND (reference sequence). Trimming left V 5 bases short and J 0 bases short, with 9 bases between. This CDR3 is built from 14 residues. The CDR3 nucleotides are TGTGCCAGTAGTCCAGGACCCAGCACAGATACGCAGTATTTT. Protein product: CASSPGPSTDTQYF.

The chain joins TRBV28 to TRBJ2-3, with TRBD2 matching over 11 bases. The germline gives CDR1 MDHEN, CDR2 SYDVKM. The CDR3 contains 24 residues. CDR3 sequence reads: CASVAELGQGPRDSGRARTDTQYF. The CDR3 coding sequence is TGTGCTTCAGTGGCCGAGTTGGGACAGGGCCCCCGGGATAGCGGGAGGGCCCGCACAGATACGCAGTATTTT.

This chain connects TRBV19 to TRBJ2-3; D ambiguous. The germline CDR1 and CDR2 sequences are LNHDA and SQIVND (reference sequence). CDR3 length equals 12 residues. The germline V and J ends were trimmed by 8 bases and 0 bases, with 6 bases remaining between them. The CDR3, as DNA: TGTGCCAGTGGTCGTAGCACAGATACGCAGTATTTT. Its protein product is CASGRSTDTQYF.

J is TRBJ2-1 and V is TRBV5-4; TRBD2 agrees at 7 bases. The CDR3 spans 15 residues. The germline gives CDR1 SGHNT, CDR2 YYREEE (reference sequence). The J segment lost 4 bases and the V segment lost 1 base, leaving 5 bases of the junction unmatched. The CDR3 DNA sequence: TGTGCCAGCAGCTTGTTCTCTAGCGGATACAATGAGCAGTTCTTC. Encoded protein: CASSLFSSGYNEQFF.

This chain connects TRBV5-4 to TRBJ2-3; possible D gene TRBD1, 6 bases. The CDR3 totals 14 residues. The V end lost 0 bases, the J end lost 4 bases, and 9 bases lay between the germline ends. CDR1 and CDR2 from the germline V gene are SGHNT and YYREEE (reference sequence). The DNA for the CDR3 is TGTGCCAGCAGCTTGGGGCAGGGGTCAGATACGCAGTATTTT. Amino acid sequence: CASSLGQGSDTQYF.

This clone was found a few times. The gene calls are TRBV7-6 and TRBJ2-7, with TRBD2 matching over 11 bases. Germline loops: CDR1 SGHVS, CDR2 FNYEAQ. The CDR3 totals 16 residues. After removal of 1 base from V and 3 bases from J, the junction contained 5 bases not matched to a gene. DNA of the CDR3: TGTGCCAGCAGCTTAGTGGCTAGCGGGAGGTTCTACGAGCAGTACTTC. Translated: CASSLVASGRFYEQYF.

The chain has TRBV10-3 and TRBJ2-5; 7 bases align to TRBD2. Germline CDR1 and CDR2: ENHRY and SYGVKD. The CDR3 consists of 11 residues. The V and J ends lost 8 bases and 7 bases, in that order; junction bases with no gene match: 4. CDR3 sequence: CAIGEGGTQYF. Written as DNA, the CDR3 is TGTGCCATCGGGGAGGGAGGGACCCAGTACTTC.

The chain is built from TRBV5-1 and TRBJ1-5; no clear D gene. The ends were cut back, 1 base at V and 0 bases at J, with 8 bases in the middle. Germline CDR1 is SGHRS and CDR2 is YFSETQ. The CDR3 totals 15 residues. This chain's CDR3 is CASSLLGNSNQPQHF. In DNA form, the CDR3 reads TGCGCCAGCAGCTTGCTTGGGAATAGCAATCAGCCCCAGCATTTT.

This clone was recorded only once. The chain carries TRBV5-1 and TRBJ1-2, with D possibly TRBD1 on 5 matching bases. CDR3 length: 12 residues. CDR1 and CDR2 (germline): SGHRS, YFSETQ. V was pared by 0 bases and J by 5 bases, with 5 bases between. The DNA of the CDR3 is TGCGCCAGCAGCTTGGGACAGTATGGCTACACCTTC. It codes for CASSLGQYGYTF.

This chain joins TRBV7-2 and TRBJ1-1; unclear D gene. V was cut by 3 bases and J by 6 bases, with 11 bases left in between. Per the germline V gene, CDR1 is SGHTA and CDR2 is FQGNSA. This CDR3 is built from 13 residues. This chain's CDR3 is CASSFGESPEAFF. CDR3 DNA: TGTGCCAGCAGCTTTGGCGAATCCCCTGAAGCTTTCTTT.

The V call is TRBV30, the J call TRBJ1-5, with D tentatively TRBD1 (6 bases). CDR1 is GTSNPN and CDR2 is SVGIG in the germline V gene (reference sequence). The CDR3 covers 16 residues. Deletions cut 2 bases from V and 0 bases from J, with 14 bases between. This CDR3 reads CAWSLRDKDSNQPQHF. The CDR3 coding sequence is TGTGCCTGGAGTCTCCGGGACAAAGATAGCAATCAGCCCCAGCATTTT.

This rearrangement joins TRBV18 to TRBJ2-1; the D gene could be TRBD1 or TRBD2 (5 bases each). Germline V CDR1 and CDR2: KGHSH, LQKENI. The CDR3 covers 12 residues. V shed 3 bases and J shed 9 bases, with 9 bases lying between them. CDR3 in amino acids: CASSPGRGEQFF. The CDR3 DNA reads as TGTGCCAGCTCACCGGGACGTGGTGAGCAGTTCTTC. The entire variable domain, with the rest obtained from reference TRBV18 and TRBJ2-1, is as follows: NAGVMQNPRHLVRRRGQEARLRCSPMKGHSHVYWYRQLPEEGLKFMVYLQKENIIDESGMPKERFSAEFPKEGPSILRIQQVVRGDSAAYFCASSPGRGEQFFGPGTRLTVL.

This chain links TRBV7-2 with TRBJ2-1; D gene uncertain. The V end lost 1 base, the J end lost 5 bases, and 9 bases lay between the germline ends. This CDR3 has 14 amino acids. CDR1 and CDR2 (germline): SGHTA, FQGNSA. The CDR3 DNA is TGTGCCAGCAGCTTAGTCTGGGGAAACAATGAGCAGTTCTTC. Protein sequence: CASSLVWGNNEQFF.

Here the CDR3 DNA reads TGTGCCAGCAGCTTAATCGGGACAGGGGGCAATGAGCAGTTCTTC. Translated: CASSLIGTGGNEQFF. The genes are TRBV7-9 and TRBJ2-1; TRBD1 aligns across 11 bases. Germline V gives CDR1 SEHNR, CDR2 FQNEAQ (reference sequence). V trimming: 2 bases; J trimming: 6 bases; junction bases outside the gene matches: 3. This CDR3 has 15 amino acids.

The CDR3 coding sequence is TGTGCCAGCAGCCCATATCGGGGAGGGAACGAGCAGTACTTC. Translating gives CASSPYRGGNEQYF. The chain recombines TRBV4-2 with TRBJ2-7, with 7 positions matching TRBD2. This CDR3 is built from 14 residues. The J segment lost 5 bases and the V segment lost 4 bases, leaving 8 bases of the junction unmatched. The germline V gene encodes CDR1 LGHNA and CDR2 YNFKEQ.

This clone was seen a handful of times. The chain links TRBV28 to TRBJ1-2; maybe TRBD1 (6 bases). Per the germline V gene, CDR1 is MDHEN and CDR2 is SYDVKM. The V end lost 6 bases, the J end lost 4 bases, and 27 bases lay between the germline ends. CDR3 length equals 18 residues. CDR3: CASRIEKGEGSEGYGYTF. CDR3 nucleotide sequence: TGTGCCAGCAGAATTGAGAAGGGGGAAGGTAGTGAAGGCTATGGCTACACCTTC.

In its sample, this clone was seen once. CDR3: CASSLARTSGGAADTQYF. For the CDR3, the DNA is TGTGCCAGCAGCTTAGCAAGGACTAGCGGGGGAGCTGCAGATACGCAGTATTTT. This sequence joins TRBV7-8 and TRBJ2-3; TRBD2 agrees at 13 bases. The V segment lost 0 bases and the J segment 4 bases; nucleotides outside the gene matches: 7. Germline V gives CDR1 SGHVS, CDR2 FQNEAQ. This CDR3 has 18 amino acids.

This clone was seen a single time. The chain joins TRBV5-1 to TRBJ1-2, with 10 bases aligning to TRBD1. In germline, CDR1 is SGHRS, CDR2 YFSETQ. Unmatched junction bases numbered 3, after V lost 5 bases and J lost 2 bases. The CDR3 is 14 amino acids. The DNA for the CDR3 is TGCGCCAGCAGACCGGACAGGGGGAACTATGGCTACACCTTC. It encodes CASRPDRGNYGYTF.

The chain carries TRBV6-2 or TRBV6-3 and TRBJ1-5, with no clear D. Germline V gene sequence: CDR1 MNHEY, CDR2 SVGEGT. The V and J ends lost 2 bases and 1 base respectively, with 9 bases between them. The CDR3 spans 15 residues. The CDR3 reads CASSYRVVSNQPQHF. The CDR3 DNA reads TGTGCCAGCAGTTACAGGGTGGTGAGCAATCAGCCCCAGCATTTT.

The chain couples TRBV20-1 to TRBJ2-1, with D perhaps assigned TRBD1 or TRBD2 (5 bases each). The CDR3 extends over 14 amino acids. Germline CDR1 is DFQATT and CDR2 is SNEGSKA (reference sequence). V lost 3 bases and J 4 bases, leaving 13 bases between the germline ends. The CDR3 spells CSASPGADYNEQFF. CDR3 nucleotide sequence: TGCAGTGCTAGTCCCGGGGCCGATTACAATGAGCAGTTCTTC.

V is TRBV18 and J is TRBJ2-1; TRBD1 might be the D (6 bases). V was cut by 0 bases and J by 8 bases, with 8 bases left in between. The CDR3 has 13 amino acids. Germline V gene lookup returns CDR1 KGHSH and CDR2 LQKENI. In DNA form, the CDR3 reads TGTGCCAGCTCACCACCAGGGGGATATGAGCAGTTCTTC. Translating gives CASSPPGGYEQFF.

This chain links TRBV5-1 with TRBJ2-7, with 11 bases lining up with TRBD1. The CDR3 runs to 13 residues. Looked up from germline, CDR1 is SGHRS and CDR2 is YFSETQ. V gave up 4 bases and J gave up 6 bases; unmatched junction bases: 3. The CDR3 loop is CASSVDRGLEQYF. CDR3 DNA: TGCGCCAGCAGCGTGGACAGGGGGCTCGAGCAGTACTTC.

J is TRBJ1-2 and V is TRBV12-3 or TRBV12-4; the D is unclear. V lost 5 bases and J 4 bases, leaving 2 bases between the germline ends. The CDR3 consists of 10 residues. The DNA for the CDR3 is TGTGCCAGCAGTCGCTATGGCTACACCTTC. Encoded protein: CASSRYGYTF.

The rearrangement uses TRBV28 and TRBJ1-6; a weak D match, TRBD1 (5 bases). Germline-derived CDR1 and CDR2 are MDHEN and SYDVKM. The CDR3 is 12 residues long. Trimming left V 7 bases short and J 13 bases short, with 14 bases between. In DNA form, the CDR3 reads TGTGCCAGCACACCGCCTCGGGGGCCCCTCCACTTT. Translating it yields CASTPPRGPLHF.

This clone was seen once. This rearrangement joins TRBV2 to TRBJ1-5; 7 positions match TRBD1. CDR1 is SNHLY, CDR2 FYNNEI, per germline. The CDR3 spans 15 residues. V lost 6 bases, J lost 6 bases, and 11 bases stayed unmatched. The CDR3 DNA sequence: TGTGCCAGCAGGGCTCAGGGGGTCGTTGGTCAGCCCCAGCATTTT. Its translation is CASRAQGVVGQPQHF.